Below are 16 T cell receptor beta chains sequenced from a single sample in a study of T cell clonality in common variable immunodeficiency. Sequencing used immunoSEQ multiplex PCR; TCRdb keeps in-frame clones, though not all of them. In total the sample includes some 52,000 clones, none of them seen once. Sequencing was carried out using peripheral blood mononuclear cells. All receptors come from a person aged 18 to 75 in good health.

This clone was counted a few times. The missing CDR3 end, 3 residues past where the read stops, is filled in from the germline J gene. J is TRBJ2-2 and V is TRBV6-2 or TRBV6-3, with a tentative D call TRBD1 (6 bases). The CDR3 is made up of 15 amino acids. CDR1 is MNHEY and CDR2 is SVGEGT in the germline V gene. CDR3: CASSLRDKGNSPLFF. The DNA read from the CDR3 is TGTGCCAGCAGTCTCCGGGACAAGGGGAATTCACCG.

At least ten counts were recorded for this clone. From the germline J gene comes the end of the CDR3, since the read stops 3 residues before it. The gene calls are TRBV7-2 and TRBJ1-2; D is undetermined. Germline V gene data show CDR1 as SGHTA and CDR2 as FQGNSA. The V end lost 1 base, the J end lost 3 bases, and 9 bases lay between the germline ends. This CDR3 spans 14 amino acids. Partial CDR3 DNA: TGTGCCAGCAGCTTAGGGGCCTCCGACTATGGC. Protein sequence: CASSLGASDYG. From start to end, the CDR3 is CASSLGASDYGYTF.

This clone has a count of ten or more. Here the CDR3 reads CSVGPTTGIHNEQFF. CDR3 DNA, as far as it was read: TGCAGCGTTGGCCCCACAACAGGGATCCACAATGAG. The genes are TRBV29-1 and TRBJ2-1; D may be TRBD1 (6 bases). The missing CDR3 end, 3 residues past where the read stops, is filled in from the germline J gene. CDR3 length: 15 amino acids. CDR1 is SQVTM, CDR2 ANQGSEA, per germline. Trimming pared 4 bases from V and 5 bases from J, leaving 18 bases between.

The CDR3 bases that were read are TGTGCCAGTAGTATAGCAAAGCGGGAGATTGGGAATGAG. Translated: CASSIAKREIGNE. The whole CDR3 sequence is CASSIAKREIGNEQFF. The rearrangement links TRBV19 to TRBJ2-1; 8 bases align to TRBD2. The missing CDR3 end, 3 residues past where the read stops, is filled in from the germline J gene. Looked up from germline, CDR1 is LNHDA and CDR2 is SQIVND (reference sequence). With 1 base clipped from V and 7 bases from J, the junction kept 9 bases outside the gene matches. The CDR3 contains 16 residues.

Many counts were recorded for this clone. With the read ending 3 residues before the CDR3 end, the germline J gene is used to fill in that end. The gene calls are TRBV18 and TRBJ2-2; 7 bases match TRBD2. Per germline, CDR1 KGHSH and CDR2 LQKENI. CDR3 length equals 18 residues. Losses at the gene ends were 1 base for V and 5 bases for J; bases not matched to a gene: 13. CDR3: CASSPLPSGNTRTGELFF. The CDR3 DNA, read in part, is TGTGCCAGCTCACCACTTCCTAGCGGCAATACTCGGACCGGGGAG. Full variable domain (rest looked up from reference TRBV18 and TRBJ2-2): NAGVMQNPRHLVRRRGQEARLRCSPMKGHSHVYWYRQLPEEGLKFMVYLQKENIIDESGMPKERFSAEFPKEGPSILRIQQVVRGDSAAYFCASSPLPSGNTRTGELFFGEGSRLTVL.

Of note for this clone: One end of the junction is discordant with germline, which a read error may explain. From the germline J gene comes the end of the CDR3, since the read stops 3 residues before it. Additional DNA sequences in this sample encode the identical CDR3. The gene calls are TRBV7-9 and TRBJ1-2; unclear D gene. The CDR3 loop spans 12 amino acids. Germline CDR1 and CDR2: SEHNR and FQNEAQ (reference sequence). Incomplete CDR3 DNA: TGTGCCAGCAGCTTTATTAACTATGGA. Protein: CASSFINYG. The complete CDR3 protein is CASSFINYGYTF.

Remarks on this clone: This sequence may be a read error, since a much larger clone differs from it by one base. The read finishes 3 residues shy of the CDR3 end, and the germline J gene is used to complete it. The chain recombines TRBV7-2 with TRBJ2-2, with 7 bases fitting TRBD1. This CDR3 has 15 amino acids. Germline V gene lookup returns CDR1 SGHTA and CDR2 FQGNSA. The CDR3 here is CASSLGGQRNEKLFF. The sequenced part of the CDR3 DNA is TGTGCCAGCAGCTTAGGGGGACAGCGAAATGAAAAG.

In this sample, this clone turned up many times. The DNA ends 3 residues before the CDR3 does, and the rest of the CDR3 is filled in from the germline J gene. This sequence joins TRBV10-3 and TRBJ2-6; 14 bases match TRBD2. Per germline, CDR1 ENHRY and CDR2 SYGVKD. The CDR3 contains 20 residues. V was clipped by 4 bases and J by 4 bases; unmatched bases: 12. This chain's CDR3 is CAISGRGGLAGAWGANVLTF. CDR3 DNA (partial): TGTGCCATCAGTGGCCGTGGGGGACTAGCGGGAGCTTGGGGGGCCAACGTC.

This clone was counted ten times or more. The CDR3 is cut off 3 residues early in the read; its end comes from the germline J gene. The chain carries TRBV2 and TRBJ1-1; D may be TRBD1 (6 bases). CDR3 length: 18 amino acids. Deletions cut 1 base from V and 0 bases from J, with 18 bases between. Germline CDR1 reads SNHLY; CDR2 reads FYNNEI. Incomplete CDR3 DNA: TGTGCCAGCAGTGAAGGCGGGACATGGAGCGACATGAACACTGAA. Translation: CASSEGGTWSDMNTE. The entire CDR3 protein is CASSEGGTWSDMNTEAFF.

This clone appeared many times. Sequencing ends 3 residues short of the CDR3 end; the germline J gene provides the rest. This rearrangement joins TRBV7-9 to TRBJ1-1, with a tentative D call TRBD1 (5 bases). The CDR3 is made up of 13 amino acids. Per germline, CDR1 SEHNR and CDR2 FQNEAQ (reference sequence). V dropped 6 bases and J dropped 1 base, with 9 bases sitting between them. The CDR3 region is CASSQQANTEAFF. The DNA read from the CDR3 is TGTGCCAGCAGTCAACAGGCGAACACTGAA.

This clone has at least ten counts. The read terminates 3 residues before the CDR3 end, so the remaining end is supplied by the germline J gene. The chain carries TRBV19 and TRBJ2-1, with 7 bases identical to TRBD2. V was pared by 4 bases and J by 0 bases, with 0 bases of the junction left unmatched. CDR1 and CDR2 (germline): LNHDA, SQIVND (reference sequence). The CDR3 is 14 amino acids. CDR3 sequence reads: CASSSGGSYNEQFF. Incomplete CDR3 DNA: TGTGCCAGTAGTAGCGGGGGCTCCTACAATGAG.

There are many counts of this clone. The CDR3 end is not reached by the read, which stops 3 residues before it; the germline J gene fills it in. The chain links TRBV7-9 to TRBJ1-5; 7 nucleotides align to TRBD1. The germline gives CDR1 SEHNR, CDR2 FQNEAQ (reference sequence). The CDR3 contains 14 residues. Trimming cost V 4 bases and J 6 bases; bases outside gene matches: 6. CDR3 protein: CASSYDRASQPQHF. The CDR3 bases that were read are TGTGCCAGCAGCTACGACAGGGCAAGTCAGCCC.

This clone showed up many times. With the read ending 3 residues before the CDR3 end, the germline J gene is used to fill in that end. V is TRBV20-1 and J is TRBJ2-1; weak D call: TRBD2 (5 bases). CDR3 size: 11 residues. Germline V gene lookup returns CDR1 DFQATT and CDR2 SNEGSKA (reference sequence). V was trimmed by 6 bases and J by 6 bases, leaving 9 bases between them. The DNA read from the CDR3 is TGCAGTGCGCGGACTGTCAATGAG. Protein: CSARTVNE. The CDR3 reads in full as CSARTVNEQFF.

The table lists this clone with many counts. The DNA ends 3 residues before the CDR3 does, and the rest of the CDR3 is filled in from the germline J gene. The chain links TRBV7-9 to TRBJ1-2, with TRBD1 matching over 10 bases. CDR1 SEHNR and CDR2 FQNEAQ come from the germline V gene (reference sequence). The CDR3 contains 14 residues. V lost 1 base, J lost 4 bases, and 0 bases stayed unmatched. CDR3 bases read: TGTGCCAGCAGCTTAGGGGACAGGGGCTATGGC. Translation gives CASSLGDRGYG. From start to end, the CDR3 is CASSLGDRGYGYTF. Using reference TRBV7-9 and TRBJ1-2 for the parts outside the CDR3, the full variable domain is DTGVSQNPRHKITKRGQNVTFRCDPISEHNRLYWYRQTLGQGPEFLTYFQNEAQLEKSRLLSDRFSAERPKGSFSTLEIQRTEQGDSAMYLCASSLGDRGYGYTFGSGTRLTVV.

This clone was counted at least ten times. The CDR3 end falls 3 residues outside the read, so it is completed with the germline J gene. The chain has TRBV30 and TRBJ2-5, with D uncertain. The CDR3 runs to 13 residues. The V and J ends lost 2 bases and 1 base respectively, with 8 bases between them. Germline V gene sequence: CDR1 GTSNPN, CDR2 SVGIG (reference sequence). CDR3 DNA, as far as it was read: TGTGCCTGGAGTCCCGTATTCCAAGAGACC. It yields the protein CAWSPVFQET. Given in full, the CDR3 is CAWSPVFQETQYF.

This clone came up a few times. A read error may produce the germline difference seen at one junction end. The observed sequence ends 3 residues before the CDR3 terminus, with the missing tail filled in from the germline J gene. Other DNA sequences in the sample encode the same CDR3. The rearrangement links TRBV7-9 to TRBJ1-3; D might be TRBD1 (5 bases). The CDR3 is 14 amino acids. Germline assignment: CDR1 SEHNR and CDR2 FQNEAQ (reference sequence). The CDR3 bases that were read are TGTGCCAGCAGCTGGACAACTGCTGGAAACACA. Protein product: CASSWTTAGNT. The entire CDR3 reads CASSWTTAGNTIYF.